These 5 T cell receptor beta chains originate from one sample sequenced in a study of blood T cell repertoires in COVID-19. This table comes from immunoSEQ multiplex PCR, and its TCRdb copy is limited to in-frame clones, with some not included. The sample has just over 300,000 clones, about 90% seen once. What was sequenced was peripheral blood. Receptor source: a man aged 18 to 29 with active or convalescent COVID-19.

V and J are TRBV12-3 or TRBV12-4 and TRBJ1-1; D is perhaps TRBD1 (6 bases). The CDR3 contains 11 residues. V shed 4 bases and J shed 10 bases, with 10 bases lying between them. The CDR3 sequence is CASSSTGTAFF. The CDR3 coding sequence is TGTGCCAGCAGTTCAACAGGGACAGCTTTCTTT.

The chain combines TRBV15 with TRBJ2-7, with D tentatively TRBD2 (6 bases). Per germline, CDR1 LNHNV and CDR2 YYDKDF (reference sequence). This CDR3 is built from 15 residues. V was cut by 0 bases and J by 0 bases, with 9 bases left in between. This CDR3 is CATSRDRGTSYEQYF. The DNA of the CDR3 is TGTGCCACCAGCAGAGACCGGGGGACCTCCTACGAGCAGTACTTC.

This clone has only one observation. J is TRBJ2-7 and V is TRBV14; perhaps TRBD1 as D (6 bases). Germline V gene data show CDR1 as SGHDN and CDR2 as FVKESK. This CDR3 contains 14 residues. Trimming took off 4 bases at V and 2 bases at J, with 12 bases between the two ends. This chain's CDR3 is CASSLRDNTYEQYF. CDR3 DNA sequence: TGTGCCAGCAGCCTCCGGGACAATACCTACGAGCAGTACTTC.

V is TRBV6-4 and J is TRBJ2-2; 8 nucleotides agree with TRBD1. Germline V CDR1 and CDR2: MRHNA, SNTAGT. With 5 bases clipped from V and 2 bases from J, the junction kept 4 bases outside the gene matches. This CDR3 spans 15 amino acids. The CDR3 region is CASSPGQGNTGELFF. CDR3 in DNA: TGTGCCAGCAGTCCCGGACAGGGCAACACCGGGGAGCTGTTTTTT.

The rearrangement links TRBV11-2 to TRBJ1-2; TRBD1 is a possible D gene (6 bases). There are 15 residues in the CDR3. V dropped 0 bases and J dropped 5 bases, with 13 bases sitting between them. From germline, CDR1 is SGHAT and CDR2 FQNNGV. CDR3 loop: CASSLERFRGYGYTF. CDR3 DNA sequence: TGTGCCAGCAGCTTAGAACGGTTCAGGGGATATGGCTACACCTTC.